The entry below describes one T cell receptor (beta chain). Within the sample, other DNA sequences also encode this same CDR3. The data originate from a study of control samples from healthy donors and cancer patients. The germline CDR1 and CDR2 sequences are KGHSH and LQKENI. The CDR3 length is 15 residues. With 5 bases clipped from V and 7 bases from J, the junction kept 7 bases outside the gene matches. Assay used: immunoSEQ multiplex PCR; TCRdb lists only in-frame clones, some missing. The sample has some 150,000 clones; around 90% are singletons. The chain carries TRBV18 and TRBJ2-4; 11 bases are shared with TRBD2. Input material: blood. The sequence was obtained from a man aged 25-40 years in good health. The CDR3 sequence: CASSETSGEANIQYF. As DNA, the CDR3 is TGTGCCAGCTCAGAGACTAGCGGGGAGGCGAACATTCAGTACTTC.